The 9 T cell receptor beta chains below were found in one sample sequenced in a study of blood T cell repertoires in COVID-19. Using immunoSEQ multiplex PCR, the repertoire was profiled, and TCRdb retains in-frame clones only, with some absent. The sample gives approximately 340,000 clones, roughly 92% of which show up once; 0.8% to 0.9% is in the top ten. Specimen: PBMCs or T cells enriched from blood (not recorded which). All receptors come from a woman in her thirties or forties who had been exposed to COVID-19.

The V call is TRBV5-4, the J call TRBJ1-3; unclear D gene. Trimming removed 5 bases at V and 7 bases at J, with 16 bases between. From germline, CDR1 is SGHNT and CDR2 YYREEE (reference sequence). The CDR3 is 14 residues long. The CDR3: CASSKKAGGNTIYF. In nucleotides, the CDR3 is TGTGCCAGCAGTAAAAAGGCCGGAGGGAACACCATATATTTT.

V is TRBV5-4 and J is TRBJ1-2, with D uncertain. This CDR3 has 16 residues. Germline V lookup: CDR1 SGHNT, CDR2 YYREEE (reference sequence). V was trimmed by 2 bases and J by 4 bases, leaving 18 bases between them. The CDR3 spells CASSLMTSLRFYGYTF. CDR3 nucleotides: TGTGCCAGCAGCTTAATGACCAGTCTGCGGTTCTATGGCTACACCTTC.

CDR3 in amino acids: CASSSKSTGGYGYTF. DNA for the CDR3: TGCGCCAGCAGCTCGAAGTCGACAGGGGGCTACGGCTACACCTTC. This rearrangement joins TRBV5-1 to TRBJ1-2; 10 bases match TRBD1. This CDR3 has 15 residues. V shed 3 bases and J 8 bases; nucleotides not matched to a gene: 10. Germline loops: CDR1 SGHRS, CDR2 YFSETQ. The full variable domain, completed using reference TRBV5-1 and TRBJ1-2, is KAGVTQTPRYLIKTRGQQVTLSCSPISGHRSVSWYQQTPGQGLQFLFEYFSETQRNKGNFPGRFSGRQFSNSRSEMNVSTLELGDSALYLCASSSKSTGGYGYTFGSGTRLTVV.

This clone was observed a handful of times. The CDR3 spells CASSRYRGNADTQYF. In DNA form, the CDR3 reads TGTGCCAGCTCAAGGTATAGGGGAAACGCAGATACGCAGTATTTT. This rearrangement joins TRBV18 to TRBJ2-3; D is possibly TRBD1 (5 bases). This CDR3 region has 15 residues. The V and J ends lost 5 bases and 4 bases respectively, with 16 bases between them. The germline V gene encodes CDR1 KGHSH and CDR2 LQKENI.

The chain uses TRBV7-2 and TRBJ1-1; D not certain. The CDR3 length is 14 residues. The germline V gene encodes CDR1 SGHTA and CDR2 FQGNSA. Deletions cut 4 bases from V and 7 bases from J, with 16 bases between. The DNA of the CDR3 is TGTGCCAGCAGCTCCCACCGGACTATTTTTGAAGCTTTCTTT. Protein sequence: CASSSHRTIFEAFF.

The chain has TRBV18 and TRBJ1-3; 7 nucleotides match TRBD1. The CDR3 runs 16 residues. J was trimmed by 4 bases and V by 2 bases; bases with no gene match: 8. Looked up from germline, CDR1 is KGHSH and CDR2 is LQKENI. The CDR3 region is CASSPIKGATGNTIYF. The CDR3 coding sequence is TGTGCCAGCTCACCAATTAAGGGGGCTACCGGAAACACCATATATTTT.

The chain couples TRBV24-1 to TRBJ2-2, with D possibly TRBD2 on 6 matching bases. Germline CDR1 reads KGHDR; CDR2 reads SFDVKD. This CDR3 is 14 amino acids long. V dropped 7 bases and J dropped 0 bases, with 8 bases sitting between them. CDR3 region: CATRGLSNTGELFF. In DNA, the CDR3 is TGTGCCACCAGGGGACTTTCGAACACCGGGGAGCTGTTTTTT.

The gene calls are TRBV29-1 and TRBJ1-2; D is undetermined. Germline-derived CDR1 and CDR2 are SQVTM and ANQGSEA. The CDR3 runs 12 residues. Deletions cut 6 bases from V and 2 bases from J, with 10 bases between. The chain's CDR3 is CSVREKNYGYTF. The CDR3 bases are TGCAGCGTGAGGGAGAAGAACTATGGCTACACCTTC. The full variable domain, rest sourced from reference TRBV29-1 and TRBJ1-2, is SAVISQKPSRDICQRGTSLTIQCQVDSQVTMMFWYRQQPGQSLTLIATANQGSEATYESGFVIDKFPISRPNLTFSTLTVSNMSPEDSSIYLCSVREKNYGYTFGSGTRLTVV.

The chain joins TRBV2 to TRBJ1-5; D ambiguous. The germline CDR1 and CDR2 sequences are SNHLY and FYNNEI. Trimming stripped 6 bases from V and 6 bases from J, with 9 bases between. This CDR3 spans 12 amino acids. This CDR3 is CASRPVTQPQHF. CDR3 nucleotide sequence: TGTGCCAGCAGGCCAGTTACTCAGCCCCAGCATTTT.